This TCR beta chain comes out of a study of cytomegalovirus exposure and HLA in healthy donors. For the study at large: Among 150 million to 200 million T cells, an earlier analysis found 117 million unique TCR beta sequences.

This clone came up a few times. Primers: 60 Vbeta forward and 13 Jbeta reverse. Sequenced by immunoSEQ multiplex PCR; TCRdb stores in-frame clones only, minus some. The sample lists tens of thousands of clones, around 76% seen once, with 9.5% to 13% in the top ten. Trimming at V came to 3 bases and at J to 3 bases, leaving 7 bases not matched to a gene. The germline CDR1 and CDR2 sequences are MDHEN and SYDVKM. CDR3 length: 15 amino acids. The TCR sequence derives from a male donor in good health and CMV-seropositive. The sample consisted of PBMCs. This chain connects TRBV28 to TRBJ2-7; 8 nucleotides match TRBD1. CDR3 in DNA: TGTGCCAGCAGTTTGGATCGCAGGGGGCTCTACGAGCAGTACTTC. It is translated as CASSLDRRGLYEQYF.